Each of the 17 T cell receptor beta chains below was sequenced from the same sample in a study of T cells in Graves' hyperthyroidism and ophthalmopathy. Researchers amplified the TCR beta CDR3 regions from RNA transcripts. TCR CDR3 regions were first amplified by RT-PCR with HTBI primers. TCRdb analysed the multiplex PCR reads with MiXCR anew, one entry per CDR3 protein. The sample carries about 270,000 distinct CDR3 sequences, 13% to 15% recorded once. The specimen sequenced was blood. The receptors shown here come from a woman aged 50 to 65 with Graves' hyperthyroidism that later progressed to Graves' ophthalmopathy.

This clonotype was detected ten times or more. The rearrangement links TRBV15 to TRBJ1-2; 10 bases line up with TRBD1. Germline lookup yields CDR1 LNHNV and CDR2 YYDKDF (reference sequence). The ends lost 3 bases at V and 6 bases at J; junction bases unmatched: 7. The length of the CDR3 is 15 residues. Here the CDR3 DNA reads TGTGCCACCAGCAGCCTCAAGGACAGGGGGAATGGCTACACCTTC. Protein sequence: CATSSLKDRGNGYTF. The whole variable domain, filled in from reference TRBV15 and TRBJ1-2, reads DAMVIQNPRYQVTQFGKPVTLSCSQTLNHNVMYWYQQKSSQAPKLLFHYYDKDFNNEADTPDNFQSRRPNTSFCFLDIRSPGLGDTAMYLCATSSLKDRGNGYTFGSGTRLTVV.

This clonotype showed up just a few times. The V gene is TRBV4-1, the J gene TRBJ2-5, with D perhaps TRBD1 (6 bases). The V gene's germline CDR1 is MGHRA and CDR2 YSYEKL. The V end was cut by 3 bases, the J end by 3 bases, with 17 bases between. There are 16 residues in the CDR3. DNA for the CDR3: TGCGCCAGCAGCCAGGATGTCAGGGGCGTGGAAGAGACCCAGTACTTC. It translates to CASSQDVRGVEETQYF.

The rearrangement links TRBV11-3 to TRBJ1-2; TRBD1 is a possible D gene (5 bases). There are 12 residues in the CDR3. The germline CDR1 and CDR2 sequences are SGHNT and YENEEA. The V and J ends lost 2 bases and 6 bases respectively, with 7 bases between them. CDR3 in DNA: TGTGCCAGCAGCTTATCGGGGGATGGCTACACCTTC. It yields the protein CASSLSGDGYTF.

This chain links TRBV20-1 with TRBJ2-1; 14 bases agree with TRBD2. CDR3 length: 16 amino acids. Germline V lookup: CDR1 DFQATT, CDR2 SNEGSKA (reference sequence). V dropped 6 bases and J dropped 8; count of bases not matched to a gene: 12. CDR3 sequence reads: CSAARRGLAGVDEQFF. DNA of the CDR3: TGCAGTGCCGCAAGGCGGGGACTAGCGGGAGTCGATGAGCAGTTCTTC.

This clonotype was counted only a few times. The chain couples TRBV7-9 to TRBJ1-2; 9 positions match TRBD1. This CDR3 is 14 amino acids long. CDR1 is SEHNR, CDR2 FQNEAQ, per germline (reference sequence). V was clipped by 4 bases and J by 6 bases; unmatched bases: 6. The DNA of the CDR3 is TGTGCCAGCAGCTATCCGGGACAGGGAGATGGCTACACCTTC. It translates to CASSYPGQGDGYTF.

This clonotype was seen more than once but under ten times. The gene calls are TRBV9 and TRBJ2-2, with TRBD1 matching 12 bases. The germline gives CDR1 SGDLS, CDR2 YYNGEE. The CDR3 loop spans 18 amino acids. V dropped 3 bases and J dropped 3; count of bases not matched to a gene: 9. The CDR3 region has the DNA TGTGCCAGCAGCGGATACCGGGACAGGGGGCGCGACACCGGGGAGCTGTTTTTT. Protein sequence: CASSGYRDRGRDTGELFF.

This clonotype showed up many times. The chain is built from TRBV11-2 and TRBJ1-2; no reliable D call. There are 14 residues in the CDR3. Trimming took 3 bases from V and 5 from J, leaving 13 bases between them. Germline V CDR1 and CDR2: SGHAT, FQNNGV. The DNA for the CDR3 is TGTGCCAGCAGCTTCGAGGGATCAATGTATGGCTACACCTTC. This codes for CASSFEGSMYGYTF. Full variable domain (missing parts from reference TRBV11-2 and TRBJ1-2): EAGVAQSPRYKIIEKRQSVAFWCNPISGHATLYWYQQILGQGPKLLIQFQNNGVVDDSQLPKDRFSAERLKGVDSTLKIQPAKLEDSAVYLCASSFEGSMYGYTFGSGTRLTVV.

This clonotype was recorded many times. The chain joins TRBV7-8 to TRBJ2-7; 8 nucleotides align to TRBD1. The CDR3 consists of 16 residues. CDR1 is SGHVS and CDR2 is FQNEAQ in the germline V gene. The J segment lost 6 bases and the V segment lost 2 bases, leaving 12 bases of the junction unmatched. The chain's CDR3 is CASSLTTLRTGIEQYF. The CDR3 DNA reads TGTGCCAGCAGCTTAACGACCTTAAGGACAGGGATCGAGCAGTACTTC.

This clonotype showed up many times. The J gene is TRBJ2-5, the V gene TRBV2; D might be TRBD2 (5 bases). Per the germline V gene, CDR1 is SNHLY and CDR2 is FYNNEI. Trimming removed 6 bases from V and 12 bases from J, with 14 bases in between. This CDR3 comprises 11 residues. In nucleotides, the CDR3 is TGTGCCAGCAGCCCCTCGTCGGGAAAGTACTTC. Its translation: CASSPSSGKYF.

The V and J genes are TRBV9 and TRBJ2-1, with D perhaps matching TRBD1 (6 bases). Trimming left V 0 bases short and J 3 bases short, with 10 bases between. This CDR3 contains 15 residues. Looked up from germline, CDR1 is SGDLS and CDR2 is YYNGEE. The CDR3 bases are TGTGCCAGCAGCGTAGACAGGGCCATCTACAATGAGCAGTTCTTC. This encodes CASSVDRAIYNEQFF.

This clonotype was seen ten or more times. The chain recombines TRBV7-8 with TRBJ2-1; 7 positions match TRBD1. CDR3 length: 16 residues. Germline CDR1 is SGHVS and CDR2 is FQNEAQ. V lost 1 base and J lost 6; bases outside the gene matches: 9. CDR3 sequence: CASSLGRQGKGNEQFF. DNA of the CDR3: TGTGCCAGCAGCTTAGGTAGACAGGGTAAGGGCAATGAGCAGTTCTTC.

This clonotype was observed a few times. The rearrangement joins TRBV20-1 to TRBJ1-1, with D unclear. Germline loops: CDR1 DFQATT, CDR2 SNEGSKA (reference sequence). Between the trimmed V and J ends, which lost 7 bases and 11 bases, there was a span of 23 bases. The CDR3 is 13 amino acids. The CDR3 region is CSGTREARGEAFF. CDR3 nucleotides: TGCAGTGGAACCCGGGAGGCCCGTGGAGAGGCTTTCTTT.

The rearrangement joins TRBV27 to TRBJ2-5; D gene uncertain. V dropped 5 bases and J dropped 8 bases, with 21 bases sitting between them. The CDR3 runs to 15 residues. Germline CDR1 MNHEY, CDR2 SMNVEV (reference sequence). CDR3 sequence (DNA): TGTGCCAGCAGTGATGTTACCGGGCCTGGAAATACCCAGTACTTC. Protein product: CASSDVTGPGNTQYF.

The V and J genes are TRBV7-9 and TRBJ1-5; the match to TRBD1 covers 9 bases. J gave up 7 bases and V 10 bases, and 5 bases lay outside the gene matches. This CDR3 contains 12 residues. Germline values: CDR1 SEHNR, CDR2 FQNEAQ (reference sequence). The CDR3 loop reads CATETGGQPQHF. The CDR3 DNA reads as TGTGCCACTGAAACAGGGGGCCAGCCCCAGCATTTT.

The chain joins TRBV4-1 to TRBJ2-1, with D perhaps matching TRBD1 or TRBD2 (5 bases each). V lost 0 bases and J lost 5, with 14 bases in between. This CDR3 spans 16 amino acids. Looked up from germline, CDR1 is MGHRA and CDR2 is YSYEKL. In nucleotides, the CDR3 is TGCGCCAGCAGCCAAGATGGGACGGGCGTTGACAATGAGCAGTTCTTC. Its translation is CASSQDGTGVDNEQFF.

V is TRBV4-1 and J is TRBJ1-1, with TRBD1 matching over 9 bases. This CDR3 region has 17 residues. Per the germline V gene, CDR1 is MGHRA and CDR2 is YSYEKL. J gave up 2 bases and V 0 bases, and 7 bases lay outside the gene matches. CDR3 DNA sequence: TGCGCCAGCAGCCAAGATACAATGACAGGGGGTAACACTGAAGCTTTCTTT. Translated, it gives CASSQDTMTGGNTEAFF.

This clonotype was seen at least ten times. V gene TRBV28 combines with J gene TRBJ2-7; 8 nucleotides align to TRBD1. Germline trimming cut 2 bases from V and 1 base from J; bases unmatched to any gene: 10. The CDR3 totals 17 residues. Germline V lookup: CDR1 MDHEN, CDR2 SYDVKM. CDR3 protein: CASSLPRYGQGSYEQYF. CDR3 DNA sequence: TGTGCCAGCAGTTTACCTCGTTACGGACAGGGTTCCTACGAGCAGTACTTC.